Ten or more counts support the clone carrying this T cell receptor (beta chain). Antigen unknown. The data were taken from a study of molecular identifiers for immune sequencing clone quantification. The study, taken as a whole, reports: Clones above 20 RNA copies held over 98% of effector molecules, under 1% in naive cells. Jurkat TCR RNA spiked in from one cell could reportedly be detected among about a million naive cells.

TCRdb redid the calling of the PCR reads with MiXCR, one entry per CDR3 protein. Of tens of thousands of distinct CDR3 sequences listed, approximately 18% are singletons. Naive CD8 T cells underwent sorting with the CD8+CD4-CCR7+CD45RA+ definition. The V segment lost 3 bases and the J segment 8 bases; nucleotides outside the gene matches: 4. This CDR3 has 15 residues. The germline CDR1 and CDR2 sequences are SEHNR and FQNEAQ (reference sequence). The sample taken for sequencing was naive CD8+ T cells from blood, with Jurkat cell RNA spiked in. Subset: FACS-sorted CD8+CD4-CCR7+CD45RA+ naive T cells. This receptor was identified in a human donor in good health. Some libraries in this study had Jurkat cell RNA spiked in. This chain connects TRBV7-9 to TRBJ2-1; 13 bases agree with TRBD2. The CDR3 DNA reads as TGTGCCAGCAGCTTGTCGACTAGCGGGAGGCATGAGCAGTTCTTC. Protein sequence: CASSLSTSGRHEQFF.